This T cell receptor (beta chain) was found in a study of monozygotic twins with inflammatory bowel disease. Reanalyzing the 5' RACE reads, TCRdb keeps one entry per CDR3 protein, without DNA. The sample has more than 350,000 distinct CDR3 sequences. The CDR3 sequence is 13 residues long. Study-level results: Among the T cells, different subtypes could not be distinguished. Data gave no support to a single strong signal or clonotype associated with IBD. Discordant twins had repertoire similarity that did not differ from that of concordant twins, possibly from limited power. IBD patients exhibited fewer clonotypes shared with other individuals than healthy twins, particularly with disease activity.

Details on this clonotype: Antigen unknown.

The specimen was blood. This TCR was recovered from a human donor with ulcerative colitis or Crohn's disease, or a healthy co-twin of an affected twin (not recorded which). The chain links TRBV12-3 or TRBV12-4 to TRBJ2-7; TCRdb indicates TRBD2, and absent DNA this call remains unverified. This CDR3 is CASSGALNYEQYF.